This T cell receptor beta chain is drawn from a study of CD8 T cells in ankylosing spondylitis. This clonotype was recorded at least ten times. What it binds is not known. There are 15 residues in the CDR3. Trimming removed 2 bases from V and 4 bases from J; junction bases left unmatched: 8. Germline CDR1 reads SGHKS; CDR2 reads YYEKEE (reference sequence). Study-level results: Earlier studies detected some motif variants in reactive arthritis synovial fluid and blood. Disease-linked clones had a CD8+ phenotype and relatively low frequency in peripheral blood. Matched ankylosing spondylitis synovial fluid reportedly showed significant enrichment of disease-linked clones.

Construction of TCR beta libraries was performed using quantitative 5'-RACE with molecular barcodes. Using its own MiXCR run on the 5' RACE reads, TCRdb lists one record per CDR3 protein. Here the sample spans roughly 250,000 distinct CDR3 sequences, roughly a tenth being singletons. The TCR was taken from a male donor with ankylosing spondylitis or in good health (not recorded which). The chain uses TRBV5-5 and TRBJ1-1, with 7 bases lining up with TRBD1. The sequenced material came from blood, either unsorted or a sorted T cell fraction (not recorded which). CDR3 nucleotides: TGTGCCAGCAGCTTTCGACAGGGTACTGCCACTGAAGCTTTCTTT. It codes for CASSFRQGTATEAFF.